This TCR beta chain was recorded in a study of PD-1 blockade in classical Hodgkin lymphoma. Notes on the study in general: In CD4+ cells, TCR diversity went up significantly by C4D1, but in CD8+ cells it did not. In newly diagnosed patients, baseline TCR diversity was reportedly below that of healthy donors. Sources of repertoire differences remain undefined, possibly disease activity or prior therapy. The study found complete responders had baseline diversity similar to newly diagnosed patients.

Clones were sequenced by immunoSEQ multiplex PCR, and TCRdb holds only the in-frame ones, with some missing. The sample includes 25,000 to 35,000 clones, about 88% seen only once; the top ten take approximately 0.8%. On this clone: Its antigen remains unknown.

Time point meaning: cycle 4 day 1 (C4D1), after more than five weeks of nivolumab. Autologous stem cell transplantation was followed by relapse in every patient, and brentuximab vedotin exposure varied. CD4+ T cells were purified from thawed PBMCs by magnetic negative selection. The germline gives CDR1 SEHNR, CDR2 FQNEAQ (reference sequence). The CDR3 runs to 14 residues. J gave up 5 bases and V 4 bases, and 4 bases lay outside the gene matches. The receptor's source is a human donor with classical Hodgkin lymphoma. The sequencing here drew on CD4+ T cells from blood, taken before the fourth cycle of nivolumab. V is TRBV7-9 and J is TRBJ1-2; the match to TRBD1 covers 10 bases. This CDR3 is CASSSRDRGYGYTF. CDR3 sequence (DNA): TGTGCCAGCAGCTCCCGGGACAGGGGATATGGCTACACCTTC. Using reference TRBV7-9 and TRBJ1-2 for the parts outside the CDR3, the full variable domain is DTGVSQNPRHKITKRGQNVTFRCDPISEHNRLYWYRQTLGQGPEFLTYFQNEAQLEKSRLLSDRFSAERPKGSFSTLEIQRTEQGDSAMYLCASSSRDRGYGYTFGSGTRLTVV.